The clone carrying this T cell receptor (beta chain) was detected only once. The antigen is undetermined. This entry is derived from a study of cytomegalovirus exposure and HLA in healthy donors. Study-wide findings and caveats: Previous analysis showed most TCR beta V segments were productive about 87% or about 30% of the time. Most observed TCR sequences were rare, whereas some public TCRs were detected in many donors. A later analysis found TCR association rates differed by HLA locus, highest for DRB1 and lowest for HLA-C.

The CDR3 covers 14 residues. Germline values: CDR1 SGHDN, CDR2 FVKESK. V trimming: 3 bases; J trimming: 4 bases; junction bases outside the gene matches: 4. It was with 60 Vbeta and 13 Jbeta primers that the PCR ran. TCRdb's table, derived via immunoSEQ multiplex PCR, lists solely in-frame clones and lacks some. The sample includes 160,000 or so clones, over 70% of them seen just once. The source of this sequence is a man in his forties in good health and CMV-seronegative. This chain links TRBV14 with TRBJ2-5; the match to TRBD1 covers 8 bases. The specimen sequenced was PBMCs. The CDR3 here is CASSQGDRRETQYF. For the CDR3, the DNA is TGTGCCAGCAGCCAGGGGGACAGGCGAGAGACCCAGTACTTC.